These 3 T cell receptor beta chains share one sample of origin, sequenced in a study of human T cells and chemical hapten exposure. MiXCR, applied by TCRdb to the RACE reads, yields one record per CDR3 protein. The table includes 280,000 or so distinct CDR3 sequences, 7.7% detected once. Stated time point: pre-sensitization, week 0. As for treatment: therapeutic diphenylcyclopropenone sensitization with weekly scalp DPC. The source material was whole blood, sampled in connection with sensitization to the hapten diphenylcyclopropenone (DPC). Receptors were obtained from a man aged 18 to 29 with alopecia areata. Some clones in this sample may be carry-over from other donors' samples.

This clonotype was found many times. This sequence joins TRBV6-5 and TRBJ2-1; D gene unclear. Trimming stripped 4 bases from V and 4 bases from J, with 2 bases between. The germline gives CDR1 MNHEY, CDR2 SVGAGI. The CDR3 is 11 residues long. The CDR3 protein is CASSLYNEQFF. CDR3 bases: TGTGCCAGCAGTTTATACAATGAGCAGTTCTTC.

This clonotype was seen more than once but under ten times. The chain couples TRBV20-1 to TRBJ1-5, with 10 bases aligning to TRBD1. Germline V lookup: CDR1 DFQATT, CDR2 SNEGSKA (reference sequence). The CDR3 runs 12 residues. V gave up 6 bases and J gave up 4 bases; unmatched junction bases: 0. Here the CDR3 reads CSAGQGNQPQHF. The CDR3 coding sequence is TGCAGTGCGGGACAGGGGAATCAGCCCCAGCATTTT.

This clonotype was counted at least ten times. The CDR3 region is CASRVWTFEKLFF. CDR3 DNA sequence: TGTGCCAGCAGGGTCTGGACTTTTGAAAAACTGTTTTTT. V and J are TRBV2 and TRBJ1-4, with D hard to call. The germline V and J ends were trimmed by 6 bases and 7 bases, with 12 bases remaining between them. The CDR3 is 13 amino acids. CDR1 is SNHLY and CDR2 is FYNNEI in the germline V gene.